The sequence of this TCR beta chain was determined in a study of graft-versus-host responses after intestinal transplantation. Study in general: Multivisceral, liver-intestinal, or isolated intestinal transplants were performed in recipients. Study conclusions and caveats: Some patients had graft-donor T cell macrochimerism. In their allografts, the ratios of graft-versus-host to host-versus-graft T cell clones were high.

With respect to this clone: The antigen is unknown.

Trimming removed 4 bases from V and 5 bases from J, with 7 bases in between. The CDR3 sequence is 12 residues long. Germline CDR1 reads SGHDT; CDR2 reads YYEEEE. Sequencing was performed with immunoSEQ multiplex PCR; in TCRdb, only in-frame clones are kept and a portion is missing. This table has just under 85,000 clones, approximately 90% appearing once. The TCR originated in a human donor who was the organ donor for an intestinal transplant. The V gene is TRBV5-6, the J gene TRBJ2-1; D is unresolved. The material was unstimulated CD8+ T cells sorted from spleen or lymph node cells, obtained before transplant. The CDR3 region is CASSPADNEQFF. The CDR3 nucleotides read TGTGCCAGCAGCCCGGCGGACAATGAGCAGTTCTTC.